This T cell receptor (beta chain) was retrieved from a study of blood T cell repertoires in COVID-19. Generated by immunoSEQ multiplex PCR, the TCRdb table keeps only in-frame clones and is missing some. The sample holds about 140,000 clones, 60% to 80% seen once. The CDR3 has 15 residues. Germline V gene lookup returns CDR1 MNHEY and CDR2 SMNVEV (reference sequence). V was clipped by 0 bases and J by 1 base; unmatched bases: 2. The chain uses TRBV27 and TRBJ1-1; 7 bases match TRBD1. The origin of this receptor is a man aged 60 to 75 who had recovered from COVID-19. Sequenced sample: peripheral blood. CDR3 nucleotide sequence: TGTGCCAGCAGTTTATCGTGGACAGGGAACACTGAAGCTTTCTTT. Its protein is CASSLSWTGNTEAFF.